Below, 6 T cell receptor beta chains from the same sample are listed, as sequenced in a study of blood T cells in healthy people across ages. Then a second PCR, running about 7 to 11 cycles, was carried out with a sample-barcoded 5' primer and a J-beta primer mix. TCRdb re-called the 5' RACE reads through MiXCR, storing one row per CDR3 protein. The sample includes about 600,000 distinct CDR3 sequences, 45% to 55% of them seen just once. Sequencing input: blood. These receptors all come from a man older than 75 in good health.

This clonotype was picked up a small number of times. This chain joins TRBV7-9 and TRBJ1-5; D gene unclear. The CDR3 totals 13 residues. The germline V gene has CDR1 SEHNR and CDR2 FQNEAQ (reference sequence). Trimming took off 5 bases at V and 5 bases at J, with 10 bases between the two ends. In nucleotides, the CDR3 is TGTGCCAGCAGCCGCGACGGGGATCAGCCCCAGCATTTT. Translation gives CASSRDGDQPQHF.

The chain couples TRBV7-2 to TRBJ2-3; 9 nucleotides match TRBD1. Losses at the gene ends were 3 bases for V and 3 bases for J; bases not matched to a gene: 1. This CDR3 contains 14 residues. Germline CDR1 reads SGHTA; CDR2 reads FQGNSA. CDR3 nucleotide sequence: TGTGCCAGCAGCTTTGGACAGGGGACAGATACGCAGTATTTT. Amino acid sequence: CASSFGQGTDTQYF.

Concerning this clonotype: A much larger clone sits a single nucleotide away, making a read error possible. The gene calls are TRBV6-2 or TRBV6-3 and TRBJ2-7; tentative D call: TRBD2 (5 bases). V lost 8 bases, J lost 5 bases, and 19 bases lay in between. Per germline, CDR1 MNHEY and CDR2 SVGEGT. The CDR3 totals 14 residues. For the CDR3, the DNA is TGTGCCAGCTCCACGGGGTCCAGTTTCGACGAGCAGTACTTC. Translated, it gives CASSTGSSFDEQYF.

In its sample, this clonotype was seen once. The J gene is TRBJ1-2, the V gene TRBV7-2; D uncertain. CDR3 length: 14 amino acids. Trimming shortened V by 4 bases and J by 1 base, and 10 bases separated the two germline ends. The germline V gene has CDR1 SGHTA and CDR2 FQGNSA. The CDR3 region is CASSSNQNNYGYTF. In nucleotides, the CDR3 is TGTGCCAGCAGCTCAAATCAGAATAACTATGGCTACACCTTC.

The sample holds a few counts of this clonotype. CDR3: CSARRRERSSSYEQYF. Written as DNA, the CDR3 is TGCAGTGCTAGAAGGAGAGAGCGGTCAAGCTCCTACGAGCAGTACTTC. The chain couples TRBV20-1 to TRBJ2-7; a weak D match, TRBD2 (5 bases). With 2 bases removed from V and 0 bases from J, the gap between germline ends came to 17 bases. Germline loops: CDR1 DFQATT, CDR2 SNEGSKA (reference sequence). This CDR3 has 16 residues.

The rearrangement joins TRBV7-2 to TRBJ2-1; D may correspond to TRBD1 or TRBD2 (6 bases each). The CDR3 is 13 amino acids. The V end lost 0 bases, the J end lost 10 bases, and 10 bases lay between the germline ends. Germline V lookup: CDR1 SGHTA, CDR2 FQGNSA. The CDR3: CASSLAPGAEQFF. CDR3 nucleotides: TGTGCCAGCAGCTTAGCCCCGGGGGCCGAGCAGTTCTTC.